This TCR beta chain was captured by sequencing in a study of Tregs in tolerant kidney transplant recipients. Turning to the study itself: The nonmyeloablative bone marrow transplants came from related graft donors, with transient mixed chimerism.

The V segment lost 5 bases and the J segment 4 bases; nucleotides outside the gene matches: 8. CDR3 length equals 15 residues. The germline gives CDR1 MNHEY, CDR2 SMNVEV (reference sequence). CD4+CD25+CD127- Tregs, CD4+CD25- non-Tregs, CD4 and CD8 cells were sorted. Before regulatory T cell sorting, thawed PBMCs rested overnight at 37°C in about 210 IU/ml IL-2. Study-wide results and caveats: Expanding Tregs on activated donor B cells appeared to best identify donor-specific TCRbeta clones.

Comment on this clone: No antigen is known for it.

Some clones are missing from TCRdb's copy, which holds only in-frame ones; the method was immunoSEQ multiplex PCR. The repertoire consists of under 80,000 clones, with 80% to 90% occurring once and the leading ten covering roughly 2.2%. The starting material was Tregs from blood, obtained before the transplant. The clonotype comes from a human donor who received a combined kidney and bone marrow transplant. The gene calls are TRBV27 and TRBJ1-5, with 7 positions matching TRBD1. As DNA, the CDR3 is TGTGCCAGCAGTGGCCGGACAGGTACTAATCAGCCCCAGCATTTT. Protein sequence: CASSGRTGTNQPQHF.